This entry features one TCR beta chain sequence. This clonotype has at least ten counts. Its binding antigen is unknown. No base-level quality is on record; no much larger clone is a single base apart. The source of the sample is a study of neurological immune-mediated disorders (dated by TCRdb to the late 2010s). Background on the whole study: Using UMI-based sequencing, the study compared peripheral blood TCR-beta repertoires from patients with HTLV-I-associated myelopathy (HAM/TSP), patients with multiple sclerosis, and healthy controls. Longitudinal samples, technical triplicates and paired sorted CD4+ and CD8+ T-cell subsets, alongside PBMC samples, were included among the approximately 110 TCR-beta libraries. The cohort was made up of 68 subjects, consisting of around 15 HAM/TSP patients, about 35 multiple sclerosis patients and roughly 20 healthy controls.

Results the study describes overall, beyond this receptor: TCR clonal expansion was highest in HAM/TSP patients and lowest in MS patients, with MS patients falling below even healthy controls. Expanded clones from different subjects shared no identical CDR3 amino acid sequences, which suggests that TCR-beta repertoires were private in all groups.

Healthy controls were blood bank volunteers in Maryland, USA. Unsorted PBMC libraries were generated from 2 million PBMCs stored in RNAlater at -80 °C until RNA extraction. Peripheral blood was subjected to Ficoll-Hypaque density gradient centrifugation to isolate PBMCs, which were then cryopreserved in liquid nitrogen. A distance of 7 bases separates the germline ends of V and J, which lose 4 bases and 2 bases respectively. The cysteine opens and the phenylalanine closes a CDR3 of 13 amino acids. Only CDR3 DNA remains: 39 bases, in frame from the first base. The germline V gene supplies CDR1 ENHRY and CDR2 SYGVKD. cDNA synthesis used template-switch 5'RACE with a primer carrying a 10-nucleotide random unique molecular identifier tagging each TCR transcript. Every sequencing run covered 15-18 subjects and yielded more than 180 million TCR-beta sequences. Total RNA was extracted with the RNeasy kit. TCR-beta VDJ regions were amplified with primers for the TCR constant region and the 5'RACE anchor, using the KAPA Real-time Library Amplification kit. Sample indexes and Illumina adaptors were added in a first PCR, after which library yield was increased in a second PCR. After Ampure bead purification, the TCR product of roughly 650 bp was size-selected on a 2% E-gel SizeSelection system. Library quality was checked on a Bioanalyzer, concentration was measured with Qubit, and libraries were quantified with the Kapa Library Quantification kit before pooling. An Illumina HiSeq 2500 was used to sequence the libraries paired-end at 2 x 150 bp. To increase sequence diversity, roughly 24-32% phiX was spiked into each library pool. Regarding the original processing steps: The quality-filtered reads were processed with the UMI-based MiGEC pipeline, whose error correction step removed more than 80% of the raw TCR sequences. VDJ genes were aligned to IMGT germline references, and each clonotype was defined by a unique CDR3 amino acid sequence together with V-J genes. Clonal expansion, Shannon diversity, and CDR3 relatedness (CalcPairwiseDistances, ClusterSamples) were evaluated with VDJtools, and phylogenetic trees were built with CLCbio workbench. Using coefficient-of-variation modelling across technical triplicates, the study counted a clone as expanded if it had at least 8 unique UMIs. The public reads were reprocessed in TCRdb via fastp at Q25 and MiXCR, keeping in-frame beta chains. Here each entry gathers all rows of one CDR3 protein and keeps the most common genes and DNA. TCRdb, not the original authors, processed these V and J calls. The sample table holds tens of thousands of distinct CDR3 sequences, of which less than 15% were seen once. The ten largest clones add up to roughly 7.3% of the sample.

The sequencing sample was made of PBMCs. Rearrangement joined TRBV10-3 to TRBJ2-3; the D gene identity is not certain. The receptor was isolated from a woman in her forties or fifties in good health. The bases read TGTGCCATCAGTGTTGGGAACACAGATACGCAGTATTTT. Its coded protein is CAISVGNTDTQYF.